The 7 T cell receptor beta chains presented below share a single source sample, sequenced in a study of T cell responses to AZD1222 COVID-19 vaccine. Some clones are missing from TCRdb's copy, which holds only in-frame ones; the method was immunoSEQ multiplex PCR. The sample holds roughly 81,000 clones, approximately 86% seen once. The starting material was peripheral blood, obtained on day 0 of AZD1222 vaccination. These receptor sequences come from an adult in good health.

The chain is built from TRBV7-6 and TRBJ2-5, with D unclear. Trimming took off 1 base at V and 5 bases at J, with 17 bases between the two ends. Germline lookup yields CDR1 SGHVS and CDR2 FNYEAQ. CDR3 length: 16 residues. The CDR3 region is CASSLVGLGSRETQYF. CDR3 DNA: TGTGCCAGCAGCTTAGTGGGCCTAGGGTCTAGGGAGACCCAGTACTTC.

This chain links TRBV5-1 with TRBJ1-1, with D unclear. The CDR3 extends over 14 amino acids. V shed 0 bases and J shed 1 base, with 7 bases lying between them. Germline CDR1 and CDR2: SGHRS and YFSETQ. CDR3 coding DNA: TGCGCCAGCAGCTTGGATGTACGGAACACTGAAGCTTTCTTT. Amino acids: CASSLDVRNTEAFF. The full variable domain, rest sourced from reference TRBV5-1 and TRBJ1-1, is KAGVTQTPRYLIKTRGQQVTLSCSPISGHRSVSWYQQTPGQGLQFLFEYFSETQRNKGNFPGRFSGRQFSNSRSEMNVSTLELGDSALYLCASSLDVRNTEAFFGQGTRLTVV.

The chain carries TRBV11-2 and TRBJ2-7; D gene ambiguous. The CDR3 length is 12 residues. Germline lookup yields CDR1 SGHAT and CDR2 FQNNGV. The germline V and J ends were trimmed by 3 bases and 2 bases, with 5 bases remaining between them. CDR3 bases: TGTGCCAGCAGCTTTCTTACCTACGAGCAGTACTTC. It specifies CASSFLTYEQYF.

This chain joins TRBV7-6 and TRBJ2-1, with TRBD2 as a possible D gene (5 bases). The ends were cut back, 3 bases at V and 6 bases at J, with 18 bases in the middle. Per germline, CDR1 SGHVS and CDR2 FNYEAQ. The CDR3 sequence is 16 residues long. The chain's CDR3 is CASSFTAHSGSNEQFF. In DNA, the CDR3 is TGTGCCAGCAGCTTTACGGCCCACAGCGGAAGCAATGAGCAGTTCTTC. Using reference TRBV7-6 and TRBJ2-1 for the parts outside the CDR3, the full variable domain is GAGVSQSPRYKVTKRGQDVALRCDPISGHVSLYWYRQALGQGPEFLTYFNYEAQQDKSGLPNDRFSAERPEGSISTLTIQRTEQRDSAMYRCASSFTAHSGSNEQFFGPGTRLTVL.

This chain connects TRBV19 to TRBJ2-3, with 9 bases matching TRBD2. This CDR3 is built from 14 residues. The V gene's germline CDR1 is LNHDA and CDR2 SQIVND (reference sequence). V was clipped by 9 bases and J by 3 bases; unmatched bases: 7. CDR3 nucleotides: TGTGCCAGCCAGGGACTAGCCCGTACAGATACGCAGTATTTT. Its protein product is CASQGLARTDTQYF.

This chain uses TRBV9 with TRBJ2-5; no clear D gene. This CDR3 is built from 12 residues. Germline V CDR1 and CDR2: SGDLS, YYNGEE. With 0 bases removed from V and 5 bases from J, the gap between germline ends came to 5 bases. Here the CDR3 reads CASSVDGETQYF. The DNA for the CDR3 is TGTGCCAGCAGCGTAGATGGGGAGACCCAGTACTTC.

This chain joins TRBV6-5 and TRBJ1-2; D unresolved. The ends were cut back, 7 bases at V and 4 bases at J, with 13 bases in the middle. This CDR3 contains 13 residues. CDR1 MNHEY and CDR2 SVGAGI come from the germline V gene. In nucleotides, the CDR3 is TGTGCCAGCACCCCGGCAAGGGCCTATGGCTACACCTTC. Translated: CASTPARAYGYTF.